This T cell receptor (beta chain) came from a study of technical replicates of blood from a handful of donors. The CDR3 length is 17 residues. CDR1 and CDR2 (germline): SNHLY, FYNNEI. The germline V and J ends were trimmed by 2 bases and 0 bases, with 14 bases remaining between them. Sequencing was performed with immunoSEQ multiplex PCR; in TCRdb, only in-frame clones are kept and a portion is missing. This table holds tens of thousands of clones, 95% to 98% found once. The material sequenced was T cells isolated from PBMCs. The chain uses TRBV2 and TRBJ1-5; D uncertain. The receptor was isolated from a human donor in good health. CDR3 sequence (DNA): TGTGCCAGCAGTGAACCGGGAAACTTTTATAGCAATCAGCCCCAGCATTTT. Translated, it gives CASSEPGNFYSNQPQHF.